The T cell receptor beta chain under discussion was sequenced for a study of T cell repertoires in cytomegalovirus infection. TCRdb re-analysed the reads in MiXCR, keeping a single row per CDR3 protein. The table records about 890,000 distinct CDR3 sequences, approximately 30% of them present only once. Turning to this clonotype: Its cognate antigen is unknown.

CDR3 length: 15 amino acids. The germline V gene encodes CDR1 MNHEY and CDR2 SMNVEV (reference sequence). V was clipped by 1 base and J by 7 bases, with 15 bases between them. The chain is built from TRBV27 and TRBJ2-3, with D uncertain. This TCR derives from a human donor in good health (CMV status not recorded). Some clones in this sample may be carry-over from other donors' samples. Here the sequenced sample was cultured CD8+ T cells from PBMCs, taken from culture after CMV antigen stimulation. CDR3 DNA sequence: TGTGCCAGCAGTTTATGGGGTGACCCCGGGTATACGCAGTATTTT. Translated: CASSLWGDPGYTQYF.